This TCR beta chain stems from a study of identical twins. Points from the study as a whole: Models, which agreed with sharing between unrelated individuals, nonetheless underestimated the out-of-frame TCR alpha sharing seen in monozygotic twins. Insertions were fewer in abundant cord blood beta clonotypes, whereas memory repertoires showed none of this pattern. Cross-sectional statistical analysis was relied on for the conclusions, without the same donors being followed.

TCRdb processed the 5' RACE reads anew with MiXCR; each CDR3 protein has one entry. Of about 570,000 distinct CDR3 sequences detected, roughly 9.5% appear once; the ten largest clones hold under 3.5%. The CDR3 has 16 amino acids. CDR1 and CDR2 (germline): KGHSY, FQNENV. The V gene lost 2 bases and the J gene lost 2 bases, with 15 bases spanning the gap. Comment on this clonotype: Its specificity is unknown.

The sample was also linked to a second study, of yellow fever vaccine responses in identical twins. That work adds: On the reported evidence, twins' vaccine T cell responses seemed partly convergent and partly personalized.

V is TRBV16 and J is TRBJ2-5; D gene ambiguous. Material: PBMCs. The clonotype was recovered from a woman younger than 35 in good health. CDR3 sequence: CASSQPRSPPQETQYF. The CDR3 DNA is TGTGCCAGCAGCCAACCCCGGTCGCCCCCGCAAGAGACCCAGTACTTC. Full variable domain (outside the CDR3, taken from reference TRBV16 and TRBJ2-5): GEEVAQTPKHLVRGEGQKAKLYCAPIKGHSYVFWYQQVLKNEFKFLISFQNENVFDETGMPKERFSAKCLPNSPCSLEIQATKLEDSAVYFCASSQPRSPPQETQYFGPGTRLLVL.